This T cell receptor (beta chain) emerged from a study of cytomegalovirus exposure and HLA in healthy donors. Germline lookup yields CDR1 SGHTA and CDR2 FQGNSA. The CDR3 sequence is 16 residues long. This clone was detected once. At one of its ends the junction is not consistent with the germline gene, which may arise from a read error. A multiplex PCR was run with 60 Vbeta primers and 13 Jbeta primers. Using immunoSEQ multiplex PCR, the repertoire was profiled, and TCRdb retains in-frame clones only, with some absent. The table shows 100,000 to 150,000 clones, with 75% to 85% occurring only once. Specimen: PBMCs. The sequence came from a man aged 40-49 years in good health and CMV-seronegative. The rearrangement uses TRBV7-2 and TRBJ2-3; TRBD2 aligns across 8 bases. CDR3 DNA sequence: TGTGCCAGCAGCCTAGCGGGCGAGCGGGACACAGATACGCAGTATTTT. Its protein product is CASSLAGERDTDTQYF. Full variable domain (rest looked up from reference TRBV7-2 and TRBJ2-3): GAGVSQSPSNKVTEKGKDVELRCDPISGHTALYWYRQSLGQGLEFLIYFQGNSAPDKSGLPSDRFSAERTGGSVSTLTIQRTQQEDSAVYLCASSLAGERDTDTQYFGPGTRLTVL.